This entry features one T cell receptor (beta chain) sequence. This clonotype was recorded at least ten times. No cognate antigen has been identified for it. Base qualities are missing; no much larger clone stands one base away. V is pared back by 3 bases and J by 7 bases, with 12 bases lying between the germline termini. Sequences LNHDA (CDR1) and SQIVND (CDR2) are obtained from the germline V gene (reference sequence). The CDR3, cysteine through phenylalanine, is 14 amino acids long. Here the CDR3 DNA is all that survives: 42 bases in frame from base 1. Hyperthyroidism patients were newly diagnosed, had a disease duration of under 2 months, and were aged 18 to 65 years. The study excluded patients with uncontrolled infections, other autoimmune diseases, pregnancy or lactation. Diagnoses relied on clinical symptoms, serum thyroxine and TRAb, thyroid ultrasound and orbital computed tomography. For progressor patients, blood was drawn at the first diagnosis of hyperthyroidism, before any ophthalmopathy symptoms had appeared. PBMCs were isolated from 8 to 10 ml of fresh peripheral blood by Ficoll-Paque density gradient centrifugation. Progressor patients were first diagnosed with Graves' hyperthyroidism and then developed ophthalmopathy during follow-up. Trizol reagent was used to extract total RNA, and RNA quality was then checked on an Agilent 2100 Bioanalyzer.

Amplification of TCR beta CDR3 regions was carried out from RNA transcripts. The first round of RT-PCR for the TCR CDR3 was performed with the HTBI primer set and the Qiagen OneStep RT-PCR kit. A second multiplex PCR round built the libraries, followed by size selection and purification. The libraries were sequenced on an Illumina HiSeq2000 using paired-end 100 bp reads. Turning to the authors' computational methods: SOAPnuke was used to process the raw data, throwing out any read that contained adapters or uncalled bases, had a mean Phred below 15, or lacked an exact constant-primer or identifier match. High-quality paired reads were merged using COPE v1.2.5, and each unique nucleotide sequence was defined as a clonotype. MiTCR v1.1 was used to align the clonotypes against IMGT TRBV, TRBD and TRBJ reference segments. Only V-J combinations with frequency above 0.0001, covering about 99% of repertoires, were analysed. A TCS score was defined as the ratio of F50 (clonal expansion) to E x V (chaos), with BLOSUM62-based TCRdist applied between CDR3 peptides within each V-J. Welch's t-statistics and random forest reduced 500 to 550 V-J features to 10 to 15, which were used in a naive Bayes classifier (R e1071). The public reads were run again by TCRdb, first through fastp at Q25 and then through MiXCR, and only productive beta chains were kept. Rows are unified per CDR3 protein, each entry keeping the most common DNA and genes. These V and J calls rely on TCRdb rather than the paper's analysis. The sample yields fewer than 450,000 distinct CDR3 sequences; about a sixth were counted once. Of the sample, almost 35% falls within the top ten clones.

This specimen comes from a study of T cells in Graves' hyperthyroidism and ophthalmopathy (dated by TCRdb to about 2019). Study-level background: Peripheral blood samples were taken at the time of initial diagnosis, prior to any treatment. TCR V-J signatures able to tell the groups apart were searched for in a discovery cohort of 90 to 100 patients, of whom around 42 had Graves' ophthalmopathy and roughly 59 had stable Graves' hyperthyroidism. Prospective prediction of ophthalmopathy was tested in an independent validation cohort consisting of fewer than 20 hyperthyroidism patients and 15 to 17 patients who later progressed to ophthalmopathy. For training and testing, the 100 or so patients in the discovery cohort were randomly divided in a 7:3 ratio. In several Graves' hyperthyroidism patients, the study also compared T-cell repertoires from thyroid tissue with T-cell repertoires from blood. After blood sampling, hyperthyroidism patients were treated with methimazole at a starting dose of 30 mg daily, and ophthalmopathy patients were treated with high-dose intravenous methylprednisolone. According to the paper, TCR Vbeta CDR3 sequencing was carried out on some 140 peripheral blood samples, which came from some 41 ophthalmopathy, approximately 72 hyperthyroidism and roughly 17 progressor patients. Points the paper makes about the study in general: Most expanded thyroid clonotypes (frequency above 0.001) were also detected in blood, suggesting blood repertoires may reflect thyroid immune responses. Sample size was not statistically predetermined, and investigators were not blinded to group allocation. In validation, progression to ophthalmopathy was predicted by the model with about 70% sensitivity and 72% to 80% specificity, a median of about 6 months before onset. A model built on a 13 V-J signature distinguished ophthalmopathy from stable hyperthyroidism, reaching 85% to 90% sensitivity and under 84% specificity in cross-validation and 80%/75% in testing.

This sequence was found in a woman under 40 with Graves' hyperthyroidism that later progressed to Graves' ophthalmopathy. The specimen sequenced was blood. The chain was built from TRBV19 and TRBJ1-4; the D gene is not confidently resolved. The DNA sequence reads TGTGCCAGTAGTATCGGACTAACAAGTGAAAAACTGTTTTTT. This is translated as CASSIGLTSEKLFF.